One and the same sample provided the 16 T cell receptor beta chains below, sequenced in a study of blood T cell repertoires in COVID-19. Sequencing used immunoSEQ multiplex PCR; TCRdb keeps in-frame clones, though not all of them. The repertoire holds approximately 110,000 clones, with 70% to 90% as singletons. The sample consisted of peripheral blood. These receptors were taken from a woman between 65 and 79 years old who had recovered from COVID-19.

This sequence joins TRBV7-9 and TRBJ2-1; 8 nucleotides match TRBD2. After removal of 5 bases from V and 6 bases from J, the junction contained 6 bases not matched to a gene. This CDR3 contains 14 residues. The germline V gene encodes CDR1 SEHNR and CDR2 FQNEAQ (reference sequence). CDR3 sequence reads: CASSPGGARNEQFF. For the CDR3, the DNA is TGTGCCAGCAGCCCGGGAGGGGCCCGCAATGAGCAGTTCTTC.

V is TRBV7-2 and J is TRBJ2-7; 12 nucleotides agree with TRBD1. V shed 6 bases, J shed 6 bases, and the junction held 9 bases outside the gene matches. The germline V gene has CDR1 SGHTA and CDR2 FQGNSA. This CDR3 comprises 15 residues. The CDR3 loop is CASSRFGTGGGEQYF. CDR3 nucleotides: TGTGCCAGCAGTCGTTTCGGGACAGGGGGCGGCGAGCAGTACTTC.

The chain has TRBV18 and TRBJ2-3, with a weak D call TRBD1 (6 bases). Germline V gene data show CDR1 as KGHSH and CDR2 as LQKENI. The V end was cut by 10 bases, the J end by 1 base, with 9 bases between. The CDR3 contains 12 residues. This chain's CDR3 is CATGVGTDTQYF. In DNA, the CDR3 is TGTGCCACAGGGGTGGGCACAGATACGCAGTATTTT.

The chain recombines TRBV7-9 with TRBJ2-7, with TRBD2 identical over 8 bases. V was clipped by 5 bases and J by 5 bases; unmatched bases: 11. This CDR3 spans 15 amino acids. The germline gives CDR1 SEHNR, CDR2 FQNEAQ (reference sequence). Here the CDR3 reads CASSAARTSSHEQYF. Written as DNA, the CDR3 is TGTGCCAGCAGCGCCGCGAGGACTAGCAGCCACGAGCAGTACTTC.

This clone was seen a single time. The CDR3, as DNA: TGCGCCAGCAGTGTGCCCACTTCAACTAATGAAAAACTGTTTTTT. This gives the protein CASSVPTSTNEKLFF. The chain is built from TRBV10-1 and TRBJ1-4, with D hard to call. Germline V CDR1 and CDR2: WNHNN, SYGVQD (reference sequence). The CDR3 has 15 residues. Trimming cost V 4 bases and J 0 bases, with 9 bases left between them.

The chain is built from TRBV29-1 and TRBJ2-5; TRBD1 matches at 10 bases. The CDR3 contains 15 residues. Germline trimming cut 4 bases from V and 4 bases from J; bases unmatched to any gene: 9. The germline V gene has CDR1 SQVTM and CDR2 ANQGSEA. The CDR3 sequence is CSVVYGTGVGETQYF. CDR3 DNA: TGCAGCGTTGTATATGGGACAGGGGTCGGAGAGACCCAGTACTTC.

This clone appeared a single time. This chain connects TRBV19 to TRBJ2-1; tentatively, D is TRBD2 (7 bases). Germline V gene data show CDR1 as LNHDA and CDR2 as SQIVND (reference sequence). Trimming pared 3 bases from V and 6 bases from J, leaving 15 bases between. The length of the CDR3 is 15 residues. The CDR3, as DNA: TGTGCCAGTAGTATGATCGGCGGGGGCCTCAATGAGCAGTTCTTC. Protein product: CASSMIGGGLNEQFF.

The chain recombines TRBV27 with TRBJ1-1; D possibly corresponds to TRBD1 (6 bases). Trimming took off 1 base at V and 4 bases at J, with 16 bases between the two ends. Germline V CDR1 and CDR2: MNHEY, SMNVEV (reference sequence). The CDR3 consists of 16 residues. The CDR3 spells CASSLFPTGWATEAFF. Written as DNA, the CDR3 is TGTGCCAGCAGTTTATTCCCGACAGGATGGGCCACTGAAGCTTTCTTT.

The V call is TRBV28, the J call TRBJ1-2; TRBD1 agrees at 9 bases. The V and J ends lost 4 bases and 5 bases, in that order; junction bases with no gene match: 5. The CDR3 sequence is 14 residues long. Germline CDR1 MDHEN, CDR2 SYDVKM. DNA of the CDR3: TGTGCCAGCAGTTGGGGGACAGGGCAGTATGGCTACACCTTC. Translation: CASSWGTGQYGYTF.

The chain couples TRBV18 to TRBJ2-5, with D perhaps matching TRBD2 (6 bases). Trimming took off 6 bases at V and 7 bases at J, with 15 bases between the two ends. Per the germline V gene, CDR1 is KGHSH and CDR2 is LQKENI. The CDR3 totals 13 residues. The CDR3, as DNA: TGTGCCAGCTCCCCGGGAGCTGACGGGACCCAGTACTTC. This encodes CASSPGADGTQYF.

In DNA, the CDR3 is TGTGCCAGCAGTGAAGCGCTATGGAGCAATCAGCCCCAGCATTTT. Translated: CASSEALWSNQPQHF. The rearrangement joins TRBV6-1 to TRBJ1-5; no definite D call. V lost 0 bases to trimming and J lost 1 base, with 7 bases between them. The CDR3 is made up of 15 amino acids. In germline, CDR1 is MNHNS, CDR2 SASEGT.

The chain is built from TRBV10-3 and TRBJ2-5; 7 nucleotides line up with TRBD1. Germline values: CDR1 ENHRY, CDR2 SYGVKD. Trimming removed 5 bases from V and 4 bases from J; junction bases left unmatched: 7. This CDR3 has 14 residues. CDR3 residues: CAISTTGAGETQYF. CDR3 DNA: TGTGCCATCAGTACAACAGGGGCGGGAGAGACCCAGTACTTC.

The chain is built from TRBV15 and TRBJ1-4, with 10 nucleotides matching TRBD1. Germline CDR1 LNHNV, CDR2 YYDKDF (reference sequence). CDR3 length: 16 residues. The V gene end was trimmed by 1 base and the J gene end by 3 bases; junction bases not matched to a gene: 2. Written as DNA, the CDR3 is TGTGCCACCAGCAGAGGGGGGACAGGGGCTAATGAAAAACTGTTTTTT. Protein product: CATSRGGTGANEKLFF.

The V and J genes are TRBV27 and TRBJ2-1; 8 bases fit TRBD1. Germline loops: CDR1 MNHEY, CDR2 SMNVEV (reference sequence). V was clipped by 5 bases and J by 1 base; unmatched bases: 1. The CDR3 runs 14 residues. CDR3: CASSDRGSYNEQFF. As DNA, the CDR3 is TGTGCCAGCAGTGACAGGGGTTCCTACAATGAGCAGTTCTTC.

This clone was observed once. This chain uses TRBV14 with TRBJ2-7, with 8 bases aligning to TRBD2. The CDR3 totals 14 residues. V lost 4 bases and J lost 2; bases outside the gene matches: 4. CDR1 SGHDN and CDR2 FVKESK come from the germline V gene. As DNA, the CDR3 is TGTGCCAGCAGCCTACTAGCGGCGGCCTACGAGCAGTACTTC. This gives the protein CASSLLAAAYEQYF.

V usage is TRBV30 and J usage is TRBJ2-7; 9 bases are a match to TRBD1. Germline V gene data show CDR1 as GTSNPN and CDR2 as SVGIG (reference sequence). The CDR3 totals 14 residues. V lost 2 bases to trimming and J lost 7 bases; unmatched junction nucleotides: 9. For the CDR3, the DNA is TGTGCCTGGAGTCTCGGGACAGGGCTCTTAGAGCAGTACTTC. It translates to CAWSLGTGLLEQYF. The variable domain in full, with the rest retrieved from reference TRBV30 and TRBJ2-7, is SQTIHQWPATLVQPVGSPLSLECTVEGTSNPNLYWYRQAAGRGLQLLFYSVGIGQISSEVPQNLSASRPQDRQFILSSKKLLLSDSGFYLCAWSLGTGLLEQYFGPGTRLTVT.